Shown below are 30 T cell receptor beta chains from a single sample sequenced in a study of T cell clonotyping in hematopoietic cell transplantation. Here immunoSEQ multiplex PCR was the method, and the copy in TCRdb shows in-frame clones only, minus some. The sample comprises some 6,300 clones, more than 75% of which are singletons, and 5.8% rests with the top ten. Here the sequenced sample was peripheral blood mononuclear cells, taken 100 days after allogeneic stem cell transplant. Receptor source: a female patient in her thirties or forties who had an allogeneic stem cell transplant from a related donor, so the T cells may come from the graft donor. Some clones in this sample may be carry-over from other donors' samples.

In this sample, this clone turned up a few times. The CDR3 bases are TGTGCCAGCAGTAAGTGGGACAGGACCTACGAGCAGTACTTC. It specifies CASSKWDRTYEQYF. The V gene is TRBV27, the J gene TRBJ2-7; TRBD1 matches 8 bases. The CDR3 runs 14 residues. The V segment lost 5 bases and the J segment 2 bases; nucleotides outside the gene matches: 5. Germline CDR1 and CDR2: MNHEY and SMNVEV (reference sequence).

J is TRBJ2-5 and V is TRBV2; 9 bases are a match to TRBD1. The ends lost 6 bases at V and 2 bases at J; junction bases unmatched: 1. The V gene's germline CDR1 is SNHLY and CDR2 FYNNEI. The length of the CDR3 is 13 residues. The CDR3, as DNA: TGTGCCAGCAGAGGGACAGGGCAAGAGACCCAGTACTTC. It yields the protein CASRGTGQETQYF.

The rearrangement uses TRBV28 and TRBJ1-4; D might be TRBD1 (5 bases). The CDR3 has 14 residues. V was cut by 2 bases and J by 6 bases, with 10 bases left in between. Per germline, CDR1 MDHEN and CDR2 SYDVKM. The CDR3 here is CASSLGGYDEKLFF. The CDR3 DNA reads as TGTGCCAGCAGTTTAGGGGGATACGATGAAAAACTGTTTTTT.

The chain combines TRBV11-2 with TRBJ2-1, with 11 positions matching TRBD2. This CDR3 region has 17 residues. V dropped 5 bases and J dropped 3; count of bases not matched to a gene: 9. The germline V gene encodes CDR1 SGHAT and CDR2 FQNNGV. CDR3 sequence reads: CASSRTSGRLIYNEQFF. The CDR3 nucleotides are TGTGCCAGCAGCCGAACTAGCGGGAGACTTATCTACAATGAGCAGTTCTTC.

V gene TRBV7-2 combines with J gene TRBJ2-1; 10 nucleotides align to TRBD1. This CDR3 spans 13 amino acids. The V gene's germline CDR1 is SGHTA and CDR2 FQGNSA. V was clipped by 1 base and J by 14 bases; unmatched bases: 5. The CDR3 bases are TGTGCCAGCAGCTTAGGAGACAGGGGGCGCGAGTTCTTC. Translated, it gives CASSLGDRGREFF.

Written as DNA, the CDR3 is TGTGCCAGCAGCTTGGCTCTAGCGGGAGTGGAGACCCAGTACTTC. Translation gives CASSLALAGVETQYF. V and J are TRBV5-6 and TRBJ2-5; TRBD2 aligns across 10 bases. This CDR3 spans 15 amino acids. The J segment lost 5 bases and the V segment lost 0 bases, leaving 4 bases of the junction unmatched. CDR1 and CDR2 (germline): SGHDT, YYEEEE.

The rearrangement joins TRBV30 to TRBJ1-2; the D is unclear. Germline V gene lookup returns CDR1 GTSNPN and CDR2 SVGIG (reference sequence). The V gene lost 3 bases and the J gene lost 0 bases, with 14 bases spanning the gap. The CDR3 runs to 15 residues. CDR3 sequence reads: CAWRLVGRSNYGYTF. The CDR3 nucleotides read TGTGCCTGGAGGCTCGTCGGACGATCTAACTATGGCTACACCTTC.

The chain employs TRBV7-6 and TRBJ1-2; D is perhaps TRBD1 (5 bases). Trimming shortened V by 4 bases and J by 6 bases, and 21 bases separated the two germline ends. The CDR3 consists of 16 residues. CDR1 and CDR2 (germline): SGHVS, FNYEAQ. This chain's CDR3 is CASSSGTPDRMDGYTF. In DNA, the CDR3 is TGTGCCAGCAGCTCCGGGACGCCGGACCGAATGGATGGCTACACCTTC.

This chain uses TRBV10-3 with TRBJ2-7, with TRBD2 matching over 10 bases. Trimming cost V 6 bases and J 0 bases; bases outside gene matches: 5. The CDR3 runs 15 residues. Germline-derived CDR1 and CDR2 are ENHRY and SYGVKD. CDR3 in amino acids: CAISPASGSSYEQYF. CDR3 DNA: TGTGCCATCAGCCCCGCTAGCGGGAGCTCCTACGAGCAGTACTTC.

The chain joins TRBV19 to TRBJ2-7; D perhaps matches TRBD1 (5 bases). The germline gives CDR1 LNHDA, CDR2 SQIVND (reference sequence). Trimming cost V 3 bases and J 0 bases, with 9 bases left between them. The CDR3 contains 14 residues. The CDR3 loop reads CASSIRGSSYEQYF. The CDR3 coding sequence is TGTGCCAGTAGTATTAGGGGTAGCTCCTACGAGCAGTACTTC. The variable domain in full, with the rest retrieved from reference TRBV19 and TRBJ2-7, is DGGITQSPKYLFRKEGQNVTLSCEQNLNHDAMYWYRQDPGQGLRLIYYSQIVNDFQKGDIAEGYSVSREKKESFPLTVTSAQKNPTAFYLCASSIRGSSYEQYFGPGTRLTVT.

This clone was detected once. J is TRBJ2-3 and V is TRBV7-2, with D perhaps TRBD1 or TRBD2 (5 bases each). The CDR3 extends over 16 amino acids. Germline assignment: CDR1 SGHTA and CDR2 FQGNSA. Trimming shortened V by 4 bases and J by 2 bases, and 16 bases separated the two germline ends. CDR3 DNA sequence: TGTGCCAGCAGCTGGGGACCGCCTCGGCTCACAGATACGCAGTATTTT. It is translated as CASSWGPPRLTDTQYF.

CDR3 DNA sequence: TGTGCCAGCAGCTTGGGTACTAGGGTATACAATGAGCAGTTCTTC. This codes for CASSLGTRVYNEQFF. This chain connects TRBV7-2 to TRBJ2-1; TRBD2 is a possible D gene (5 bases). V was shortened by 3 bases and J by 4 bases, with 13 bases between the two germline ends. The CDR3 spans 15 residues. The germline CDR1 and CDR2 sequences are SGHTA and FQGNSA.

This clone has just a few counts. In DNA form, the CDR3 reads TGTGCCAGCAGCACGAGCTGGGCAGACCGTAGCACAGATACGCAGTATTTT. It translates to CASSTSWADRSTDTQYF. V is TRBV21-1 and J is TRBJ2-3; TRBD1 was called by the table and not checked on the DNA. TRBV21-1 is labeled a pseudogene. The CDR3 covers 17 residues.

The chain links TRBV28 to TRBJ2-1; 8 positions match TRBD2. This CDR3 has 14 amino acids. V was clipped by 5 bases and J by 8 bases; unmatched bases: 8. CDR1 is MDHEN, CDR2 SYDVKM, per germline. The CDR3 here is CASSPLSGSDEQFF. The CDR3 coding sequence is TGTGCCAGCAGTCCCCTCAGCGGGAGTGATGAGCAGTTCTTC.

The CDR3 sequence: CASRRIRSNTEAFF. The CDR3 bases are TGTGCCAGCAGAAGAATAAGATCGAACACTGAAGCTTTCTTT. The chain has TRBV6-5 and TRBJ1-1; unclear D gene. This CDR3 is 14 amino acids long. Per germline, CDR1 MNHEY and CDR2 SVGAGI. Trimming pared 6 bases from V and 1 base from J, leaving 12 bases between.

The chain links TRBV4-3 to TRBJ2-7; 7 bases are shared with TRBD2. Germline values: CDR1 LGHNA, CDR2 YSLEER. The CDR3 is made up of 15 amino acids. Trimming took 0 bases from V and 1 from J; bases not matched to a gene: 3. CDR3 region: CASSQESGASYEQYF. DNA for the CDR3: TGCGCCAGCAGCCAAGAAAGCGGGGCTTCCTACGAGCAGTACTTC.

The genes are TRBV7-9 and TRBJ2-5, with 11 nucleotides matching TRBD2. The CDR3 runs to 15 residues. The ends lost 5 bases at V and 4 bases at J; junction bases unmatched: 6. Germline CDR1 is SEHNR and CDR2 is FQNEAQ (reference sequence). CDR3 protein: CASSASLAGGETQYF. For the CDR3, the DNA is TGTGCCAGCAGCGCGAGCCTAGCGGGAGGAGAGACCCAGTACTTC.

The chain couples TRBV5-1 to TRBJ2-5; 7 nucleotides match TRBD2. From germline, CDR1 is SGHRS and CDR2 YFSETQ. The CDR3 runs 16 residues. Unmatched junction bases numbered 10, after V lost 0 bases and J lost 5 bases. The CDR3 region has the DNA TGCGCCAGCAGCTTGGACTCCCTGGGGGGAGGGGAGACCCAGTACTTC. Protein sequence: CASSLDSLGGGETQYF. Complete variable domain (other parts from reference TRBV5-1 and TRBJ2-5): KAGVTQTPRYLIKTRGQQVTLSCSPISGHRSVSWYQQTPGQGLQFLFEYFSETQRNKGNFPGRFSGRQFSNSRSEMNVSTLELGDSALYLCASSLDSLGGGETQYFGPGTRLLVL.

By proportion, this clone is large. The rearrangement links TRBV29-1 to TRBJ2-7; TRBD2 might be the D (6 bases). Germline V lookup: CDR1 SQVTM, CDR2 ANQGSEA. The CDR3 is 12 amino acids. The V end was cut by 4 bases, the J end by 4 bases, with 11 bases between. The CDR3 region has the DNA TGCAGCGTTGGAATAGCGGAGTACGAGCAGTACTTC. It yields the protein CSVGIAEYEQYF.

This clone is a singleton in its sample. The genes are TRBV2 and TRBJ1-1; D is unresolved. The CDR3 is 13 residues long. Trimming left V 7 bases short and J 0 bases short, with 9 bases between. The germline V gene has CDR1 SNHLY and CDR2 FYNNEI. CDR3 coding DNA: TGTGCCAGCACTGTACAGATGAACACTGAAGCTTTCTTT. It yields the protein CASTVQMNTEAFF. Together with reference TRBV2 and TRBJ1-1, the CDR3 gives the full variable domain: EPEVTQTPSHQVTQMGQEVILRCVPISNHLYFYWYRQILGQKVEFLVSFYNNEISEKSEIFDDQFSVERPDGSNFTLKIRSTKLEDSAMYFCASTVQMNTEAFFGQGTRLTVV.

The J gene is TRBJ1-2, the V gene TRBV5-1; D uncertain. The CDR3 consists of 15 residues. From germline, CDR1 is SGHRS and CDR2 YFSETQ. Trimming left V 2 bases short and J 4 bases short, with 15 bases between. The CDR3 sequence is CASSFGQVGGYGYTF. For the CDR3, the DNA is TGCGCCAGCAGCTTTGGGCAGGTCGGAGGCTATGGCTACACCTTC.

V gene TRBV30 combines with J gene TRBJ2-7; 7 nucleotides line up with TRBD1. Germline V gives CDR1 GTSNPN, CDR2 SVGIG (reference sequence). The ends lost 2 bases at V and 7 bases at J; junction bases unmatched: 5. This CDR3 contains 12 residues. CDR3 sequence: CAWSSLDREQYF. In nucleotides, the CDR3 is TGTGCCTGGAGTTCCCTGGACAGGGAGCAGTACTTC.

The V and J genes are TRBV14 and TRBJ2-2; D is undetermined. Trimming removed 1 base from V and 5 bases from J, with 11 bases in between. CDR1 is SGHDN, CDR2 FVKESK, per germline. The CDR3 length is 15 residues. Here the CDR3 reads CASSQVGKGTGELFF. CDR3 coding DNA: TGTGCCAGCAGCCAAGTAGGGAAAGGAACCGGGGAGCTGTTTTTT.

The J gene is TRBJ1-5, the V gene TRBV6-5, with D hard to call. V gave up 6 bases and J gave up 4 bases, with 10 bases separating them. The germline V gene has CDR1 MNHEY and CDR2 SVGAGI. This CDR3 spans 13 amino acids. The CDR3 protein is CASRGGWNQPQHF. CDR3 in DNA: TGTGCCAGCAGGGGAGGGTGGAATCAGCCCCAGCATTTT.

This clone was recorded once. DNA of the CDR3: TGTGCCAGCAGGGGGAACTATGGCTACACCTTC. This encodes CASRGNYGYTF. The chain joins TRBV21-1 to TRBJ1-2. TRBV21-1 is a listed pseudogene. CDR3 length: 11 residues.

This clone was seen a few times. Here the CDR3 reads CSARDRRAQYF. The CDR3 DNA sequence: TGCAGTGCTAGAGATAGGAGGGCCCAGTACTTC. The chain recombines TRBV20-1 with TRBJ2-5; a weak D match, TRBD2 (6 bases). Looked up from germline, CDR1 is DFQATT and CDR2 is SNEGSKA (reference sequence). Trimming took 0 bases from V and 9 from J, leaving 8 bases between them. The CDR3 loop spans 11 amino acids.

The genes are TRBV4-3 and TRBJ2-1; TRBD2 agrees at 8 bases. CDR3 size: 13 residues. After removal of 1 base from V and 15 bases from J, the junction contained 8 bases not matched to a gene. Germline CDR1 LGHNA, CDR2 YSLEER. The CDR3 protein is CASSQGLGGGWFF. The CDR3 DNA reads as TGCGCCAGCAGCCAAGGACTCGGGGGGGGATGGTTCTTC.

The CDR3 coding sequence is TGCGCCAGCAGTGACCTACTAGTTACGCAGTATTTT. Protein product: CASSDLLVTQYF. The chain is built from TRBV5-1 and TRBJ2-3; perhaps TRBD2 as D (5 bases). Germline V gene data show CDR1 as SGHRS and CDR2 as YFSETQ. V was clipped by 5 bases and J by 8 bases, with 12 bases between them. This CDR3 has 12 residues.

The chain combines TRBV28 with TRBJ2-6; D is undetermined. CDR1 and CDR2 (germline): MDHEN, SYDVKM. The ends were cut back, 5 bases at V and 0 bases at J, with 8 bases in the middle. The CDR3 has 15 amino acids. The CDR3 nucleotides read TGTGCCAGCAGTCCCTCGATCTCTGGGGCCAACGTCCTGACTTTC. Protein product: CASSPSISGANVLTF.

This clone has only a few counts. The chain joins TRBV19 to TRBJ2-1; TRBD2 agrees at 12 bases. The CDR3 covers 15 residues. The trim removed 6 bases at V and 9 bases at J, leaving 9 bases unmatched. CDR1 and CDR2 (germline): LNHDA, SQIVND (reference sequence). CDR3 amino acids: CASSLTSGSPSEQFF. In DNA form, the CDR3 reads TGTGCCAGTAGCCTGACTAGCGGGAGCCCCAGTGAGCAGTTCTTC.